One and the same sample provided the 20 T cell receptor beta chains below, sequenced in a study of CD8 T cells in Susac syndrome (dated by TCRdb to the late 2010s). Libraries were constructed by the immunoSEQ multiplex PCR assay. RNA was extracted using the RNeasy kit, and roughly 0.5 to 1 microgram was reverse transcribed with random hexamers. The public reads were reanalyzed by TCRdb: fastp trimming at Q25, MiXCR alignment, in-frame beta chains only. A single entry per CDR3 protein holds the most common genes and DNA from its merged rows. A total of 250,000 to 300,000 distinct CDR3 sequences appear in this sample, 85% of them only once. The ten largest clones take up approximately 0.11% of the sample. Sequencing was done on a sample of CD8+ T cells from PBMCs. The receptor source for this set is a human donor with multiple sclerosis.

J is TRBJ1-1 and V is TRBV28; possibly TRBD1 for D (6 bases). This CDR3 spans 13 amino acids. Trimming shortened V by 4 bases and J by 4 bases, and 10 bases separated the two germline ends. Germline CDR1 is MDHEN and CDR2 is SYDVKM. For the CDR3, the DNA is TGTGCCAGCAGTTCTCAGGGGCCCACTGAAGCTTTCTTT. This codes for CASSSQGPTEAFF.

The rearrangement joins TRBV9 to TRBJ2-7; a possible D gene is TRBD1 (6 bases). The ends were cut back, 2 bases at V and 2 bases at J, with 11 bases in the middle. The germline V gene encodes CDR1 SGDLS and CDR2 YYNGEE. The CDR3 spans 14 residues. CDR3 nucleotides: TGTGCCAGCAGCGTTGGGGACACTGCCTACGAGCAGTACTTC. Translating gives CASSVGDTAYEQYF.

The chain employs TRBV27 and TRBJ1-2; D remains unclear. Trimming shortened V by 3 bases and J by 6 bases, and 14 bases separated the two germline ends. The CDR3 loop spans 14 amino acids. Germline CDR1 is MNHEY and CDR2 is SMNVEV (reference sequence). This chain's CDR3 is CASSFGGLSNGYTF. The CDR3 DNA is TGTGCCAGCAGTTTCGGTGGGCTTAGCAATGGCTACACCTTC.

The chain links TRBV27 to TRBJ2-7, with a tentative D call TRBD1 (6 bases). There are 14 residues in the CDR3. Looked up from germline, CDR1 is MNHEY and CDR2 is SMNVEV (reference sequence). V lost 5 bases, J lost 3 bases, and 14 bases lay in between. DNA for the CDR3: TGTGCCAGCAGTCCCGGGACAAATTTCTACGAGCAGTACTTC. Protein sequence: CASSPGTNFYEQYF.

The sample holds one count of this clonotype. The V gene is TRBV30, the J gene TRBJ1-1; D not certain. The CDR3 runs 13 residues. Germline CDR1 is GTSNPN and CDR2 is SVGIG (reference sequence). V was shortened by 2 bases and J by 1 base, with 8 bases between the two germline ends. The CDR3 is CAWSFFGNTEAFF. The CDR3 DNA reads as TGTGCCTGGAGTTTTTTTGGGAACACTGAAGCTTTCTTT. Using reference TRBV30 and TRBJ1-1 for the parts outside the CDR3, the full variable domain is SQTIHQWPATLVQPVGSPLSLECTVEGTSNPNLYWYRQAAGRGLQLLFYSVGIGQISSEVPQNLSASRPQDRQFILSSKKLLLSDSGFYLCAWSFFGNTEAFFGQGTRLTVV.

This clonotype appeared a single time. The chain links TRBV5-1 to TRBJ1-2; D unresolved. The ends were cut back, 4 bases at V and 6 bases at J, with 10 bases in the middle. The CDR3 is 12 residues long. The germline V gene has CDR1 SGHRS and CDR2 YFSETQ. The CDR3 DNA is TGCGCCAGCAGCGGTACAGCGGATGGCTACACCTTC. It specifies CASSGTADGYTF.

V and J are TRBV7-6 and TRBJ2-7, with D maybe TRBD1 (6 bases). Trimming stripped 1 base from V and 2 bases from J, with 15 bases between. The length of the CDR3 is 16 residues. The germline gives CDR1 SGHVS, CDR2 FNYEAQ. The CDR3 nucleotides are TGTGCCAGCAGCTTAGGAGTTACAGGGATCCCCTACGAGCAGTACTTC. Its translation is CASSLGVTGIPYEQYF.

This chain uses TRBV7-8 with TRBJ2-3; 8 bases fit TRBD2. The CDR3 is 14 amino acids. The junction had 4 bases not matched to a gene; V was cut back by 4 bases and J by 4 bases. Per the germline V gene, CDR1 is SGHVS and CDR2 is FQNEAQ. The CDR3 region has the DNA TGTGCCAGCAGCTCCGGGACTAGACCAGATACGCAGTATTTT. This encodes CASSSGTRPDTQYF.

This clonotype was detected only a few times. The chain is built from TRBV6-5 and TRBJ2-7; D is unclear. The CDR3 runs to 13 residues. From germline, CDR1 is MNHEY and CDR2 SVGAGI. The V end was cut by 2 bases, the J end by 2 bases, with 7 bases between. The CDR3 sequence is CASSYGEAYEQYF. In DNA, the CDR3 is TGTGCCAGCAGTTACGGCGAGGCCTACGAGCAGTACTTC.

V usage is TRBV13 and J usage is TRBJ2-3; D is possibly TRBD2 (5 bases). The CDR3 loop spans 15 amino acids. In germline, CDR1 is PRHDT, CDR2 FYEKMQ (reference sequence). Trimming pared 1 base from V and 2 bases from J, leaving 10 bases between. The CDR3 nucleotides are TGTGCCAGCAGCTTAGCAGCGGAGGCCACAGATACGCAGTATTTT. This sequence encodes CASSLAAEATDTQYF.

The chain employs TRBV6-6 and TRBJ2-1, with 8 bases identical to TRBD2. J was trimmed by 10 bases and V by 10 bases; bases with no gene match: 3. The CDR3 consists of 10 residues. Germline CDR1 is MNHNY and CDR2 is SVGAGI (reference sequence). The CDR3 loop is CATLAGEQFF. CDR3 DNA sequence: TGTGCCACCTTAGCGGGAGAGCAGTTCTTC.

The count of this clonotype is one. The chain employs TRBV19 and TRBJ2-1, with a possible D match to TRBD1 (5 bases). Trimming stripped 3 bases from V and 5 bases from J, with 17 bases between. Germline lookup yields CDR1 LNHDA and CDR2 SQIVND (reference sequence). The CDR3 has 16 amino acids. The DNA of the CDR3 is TGTGCCAGTAGTATCCCTAGACAGATCCCTAACAATGAGCAGTTCTTC. Protein product: CASSIPRQIPNNEQFF.

This clonotype appeared a few times. This sequence joins TRBV18 and TRBJ2-1; weak D call: TRBD1 (5 bases). This CDR3 spans 13 amino acids. Germline-derived CDR1 and CDR2 are KGHSH and LQKENI. Trimming stripped 2 bases from V and 4 bases from J, with 6 bases between. The CDR3 bases are TGTGCCAGCTCACCAACAGGATACAATGAGCAGTTCTTC. Its protein product is CASSPTGYNEQFF.

V is TRBV15 and J is TRBJ1-5; D not certain. The CDR3 sequence is 12 residues long. V lost 5 bases and J lost 5, with 7 bases in between. The germline V gene encodes CDR1 LNHNV and CDR2 YYDKDF (reference sequence). The CDR3 sequence: CATSGNHQPQHF. As DNA, the CDR3 is TGTGCCACCAGCGGGAATCATCAGCCCCAGCATTTT.

This rearrangement joins TRBV19 to TRBJ2-2, with 9 bases lining up with TRBD2. V lost 5 bases to trimming and J lost 4 bases; unmatched junction nucleotides: 8. CDR3 length: 16 amino acids. Germline V CDR1 and CDR2: LNHDA, SQIVND (reference sequence). Written as DNA, the CDR3 is TGTGCCAGTAGTTCCGAGCGGGAGGACCTCACCGGGGAGCTGTTTTTT. Translation: CASSSEREDLTGELFF.

CDR3 sequence: CASGEINEKLFF. The CDR3 bases are TGTGCCAGCGGGGAGATTAATGAAAAACTGTTTTTT. V is TRBV5-4 and J is TRBJ1-4; D ambiguous. Trimming cost V 7 bases and J 4 bases, with 8 bases left between them. The CDR3 covers 12 residues. Germline V gene data show CDR1 as SGHNT and CDR2 as YYREEE (reference sequence).

J is TRBJ2-5 and V is TRBV21-1; the D call in the table, TRBD2, was not verified against the DNA. TRBV21-1 has pseudogene status. The CDR3 contains 16 residues. CDR3 nucleotides: TGTGCCAGCAGCCCATCGACTAGCGGGAGGAGAGAGACCCAGTACTTC. Translating it yields CASSPSTSGRRETQYF.

The chain combines TRBV7-2 with TRBJ2-1, with TRBD2 matching 10 bases. V trimming: 4 bases; J trimming: 2 bases; junction bases outside the gene matches: 5. From germline, CDR1 is SGHTA and CDR2 FQGNSA. The CDR3 length is 16 residues. CDR3 DNA sequence: TGTGCCAGCAGCTCCGATAGCGGGAGGCCCTACAATGAGCAGTTCTTC. It encodes CASSSDSGRPYNEQFF. The entire variable domain, with the rest obtained from reference TRBV7-2 and TRBJ2-1, is as follows: GAGVSQSPSNKVTEKGKDVELRCDPISGHTALYWYRQSLGQGLEFLIYFQGNSAPDKSGLPSDRFSAERTGGSVSTLTIQRTQQEDSAVYLCASSSDSGRPYNEQFFGPGTRLTVL.

The rearrangement uses TRBV2 and TRBJ1-1; possibly TRBD1 for D (5 bases). CDR1 is SNHLY and CDR2 is FYNNEI in the germline V gene. V was clipped by 3 bases and J by 4 bases, with 9 bases between them. The CDR3 has 13 amino acids. CDR3 protein: CASSEGGSTEAFF. The CDR3 nucleotides read TGTGCCAGCAGTGAGGGGGGATCCACTGAAGCTTTCTTT.

This clonotype was counted a few times. The chain links TRBV9 to TRBJ2-7; D possibly corresponds to TRBD2 (6 bases). Germline V CDR1 and CDR2: SGDLS, YYNGEE. The CDR3 totals 13 residues. Trimming stripped 5 bases from V and 0 bases from J, with 9 bases between. This chain's CDR3 is CASSAGSSYEQYF. The DNA for the CDR3 is TGTGCCAGCAGTGCCGGGAGCTCCTACGAGCAGTACTTC. Complete variable domain (other parts from reference TRBV9 and TRBJ2-7): DSGVTQTPKHLITATGQRVTLRCSPRSGDLSVYWYQQSLDQGLQFLIQYYNGEERAKGNILERFSAQQFPDLHSELNLSSLELGDSALYFCASSAGSSYEQYFGPGTRLTVT.